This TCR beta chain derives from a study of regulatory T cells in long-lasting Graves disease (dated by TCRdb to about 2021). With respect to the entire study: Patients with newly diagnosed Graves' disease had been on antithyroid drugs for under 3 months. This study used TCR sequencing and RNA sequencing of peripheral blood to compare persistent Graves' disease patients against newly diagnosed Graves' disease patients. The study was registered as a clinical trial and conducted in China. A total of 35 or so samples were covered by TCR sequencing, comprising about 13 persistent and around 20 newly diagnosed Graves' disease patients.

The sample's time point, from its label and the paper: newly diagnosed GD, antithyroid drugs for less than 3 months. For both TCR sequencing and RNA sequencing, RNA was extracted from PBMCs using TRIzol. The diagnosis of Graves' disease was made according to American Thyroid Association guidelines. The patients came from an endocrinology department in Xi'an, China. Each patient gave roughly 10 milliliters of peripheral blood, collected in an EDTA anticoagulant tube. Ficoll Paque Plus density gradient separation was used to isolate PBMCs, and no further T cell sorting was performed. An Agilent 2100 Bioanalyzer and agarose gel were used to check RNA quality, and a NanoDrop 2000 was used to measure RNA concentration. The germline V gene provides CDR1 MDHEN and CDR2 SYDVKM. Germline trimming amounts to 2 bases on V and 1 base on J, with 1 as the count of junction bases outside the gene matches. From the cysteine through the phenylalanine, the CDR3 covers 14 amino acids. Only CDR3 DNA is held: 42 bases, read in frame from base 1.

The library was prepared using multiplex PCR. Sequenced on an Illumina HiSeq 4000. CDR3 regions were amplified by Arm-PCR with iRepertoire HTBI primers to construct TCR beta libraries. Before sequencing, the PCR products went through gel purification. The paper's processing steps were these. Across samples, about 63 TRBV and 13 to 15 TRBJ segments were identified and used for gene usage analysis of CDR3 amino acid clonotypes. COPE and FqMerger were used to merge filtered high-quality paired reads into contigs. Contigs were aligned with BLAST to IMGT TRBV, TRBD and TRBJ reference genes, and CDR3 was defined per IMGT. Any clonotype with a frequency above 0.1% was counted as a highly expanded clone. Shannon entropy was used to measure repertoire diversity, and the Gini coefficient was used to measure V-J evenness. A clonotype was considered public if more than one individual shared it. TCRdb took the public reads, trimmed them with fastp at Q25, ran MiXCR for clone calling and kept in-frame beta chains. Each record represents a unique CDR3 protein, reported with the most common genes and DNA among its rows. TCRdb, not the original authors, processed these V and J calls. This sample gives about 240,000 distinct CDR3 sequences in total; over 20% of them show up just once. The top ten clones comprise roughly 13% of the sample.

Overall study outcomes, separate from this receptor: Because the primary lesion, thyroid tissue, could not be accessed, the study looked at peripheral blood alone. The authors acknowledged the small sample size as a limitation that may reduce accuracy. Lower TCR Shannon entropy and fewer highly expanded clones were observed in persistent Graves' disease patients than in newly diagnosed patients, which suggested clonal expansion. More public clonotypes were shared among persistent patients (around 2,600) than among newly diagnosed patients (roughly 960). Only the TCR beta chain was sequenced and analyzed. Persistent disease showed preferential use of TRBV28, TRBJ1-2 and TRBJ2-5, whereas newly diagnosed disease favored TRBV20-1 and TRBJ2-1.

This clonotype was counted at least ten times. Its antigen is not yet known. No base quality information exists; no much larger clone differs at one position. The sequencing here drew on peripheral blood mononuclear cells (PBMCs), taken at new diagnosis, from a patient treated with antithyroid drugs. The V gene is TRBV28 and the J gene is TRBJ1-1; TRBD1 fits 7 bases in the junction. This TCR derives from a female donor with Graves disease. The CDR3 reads CASSLRGRNTEAFF. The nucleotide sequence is TGTGCCAGCAGTTTAAGGGGGCGGAACACTGAAGCTTTCTTT.